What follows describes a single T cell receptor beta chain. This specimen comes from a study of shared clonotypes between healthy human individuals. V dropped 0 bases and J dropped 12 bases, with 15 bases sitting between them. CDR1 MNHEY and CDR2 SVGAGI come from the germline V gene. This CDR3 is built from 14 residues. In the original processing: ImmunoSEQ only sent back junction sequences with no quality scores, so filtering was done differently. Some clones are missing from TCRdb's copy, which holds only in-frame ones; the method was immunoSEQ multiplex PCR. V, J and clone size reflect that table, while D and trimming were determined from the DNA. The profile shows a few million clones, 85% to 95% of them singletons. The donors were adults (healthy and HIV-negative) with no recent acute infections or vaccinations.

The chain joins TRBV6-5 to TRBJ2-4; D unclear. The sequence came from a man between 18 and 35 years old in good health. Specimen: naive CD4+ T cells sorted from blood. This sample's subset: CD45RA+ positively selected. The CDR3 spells CASSYSNIGSNQYF. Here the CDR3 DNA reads TGTGCCAGCAGTTACTCGAATATAGGGTCCAATCAGTACTTC.